This is a list of T cell receptor beta chains from one sample in a study of blood T cell repertoires in COVID-19. The assay was immunoSEQ multiplex PCR, and TCRdb's table has in-frame clones only and misses some. The sample contains tens of thousands of clones, about 81% of which appear only once. Sequenced: peripheral blood. Every receptor here comes from a man between 60 and 75 years old with COVID-19, enrolled during active disease. CDR3s include the opening cysteine and the closing phenylalanine or tryptophan. Each record gives: J gene, V gene, clone size, CDR3 protein. Clone size is given for some rows only: seen once, a few or many times, or a class if the clone is expanded.

j_call: TRBJ2-7
v_call: TRBV5-1
clone_size: NA
cdr3_aa: CASNPGSSYEQYF

j_call: TRBJ2-7
v_call: TRBV27
clone_size: NA
cdr3_aa: CASSLQRGPYEQYF

j_call: TRBJ2-5
v_call: TRBV9
clone_size: NA
cdr3_aa: CASSAGGETQYF

j_call: TRBJ1-5
v_call: TRBV7-2
clone_size: NA
cdr3_aa: CASSLMGLGSNQPQHF

j_call: TRBJ2-2
v_call: TRBV6-5
clone_size: NA
cdr3_aa: CASRDRAGELFF

j_call: TRBJ1-5
v_call: TRBV5-6
clone_size: NA
cdr3_aa: CASSRTGGESNQPQHF

j_call: TRBJ1-2
v_call: TRBV4-1
clone_size: NA
cdr3_aa: CASSQDADTGRNYGYTF

j_call: TRBJ1-2
v_call: TRBV5-6
clone_size: few
cdr3_aa: CASSLDIQGAGGYTF

j_call: TRBJ1-6
v_call: TRBV6-5
clone_size: NA
cdr3_aa: CASSSGGEGSPLHF

j_call: TRBJ2-3
v_call: TRBV5-1
clone_size: NA
cdr3_aa: CASSFQGERADTQYF

j_call: TRBJ2-3
v_call: TRBV7-2
clone_size: NA
cdr3_aa: CASSLRGTSGSTDTQYF

j_call: TRBJ1-1
v_call: TRBV7-2
clone_size: NA
cdr3_aa: CASSASGRGNTEAFF

j_call: TRBJ2-3
v_call: TRBV5-1
clone_size: NA
cdr3_aa: CASSSDRTSTDTQYF

j_call: TRBJ2-2
v_call: TRBV3-1/TRBV3-2
clone_size: NA
cdr3_aa: CASSRVEANTGELFF

j_call: TRBJ2-7
v_call: TRBV6-1
clone_size: NA
cdr3_aa: CASSEEGGWRYEQYF

j_call: TRBJ2-1
v_call: TRBV27
clone_size: NA
cdr3_aa: CASSPPSGGTNEQFF

j_call: TRBJ1-5
v_call: TRBV3-1/TRBV3-2
clone_size: NA
cdr3_aa: CASSPSVSNQPQHF

j_call: TRBJ1-5
v_call: TRBV21-1
clone_size: once
cdr3_aa: CASRGKGRDDQPQHF

j_call: TRBJ2-7
v_call: TRBV5-6
clone_size: NA
cdr3_aa: CASSGFGAGGNEQYF

j_call: TRBJ2-7
v_call: TRBV15
clone_size: NA
cdr3_aa: CATSAPGATGRLSEQYF

j_call: TRBJ1-3
v_call: TRBV5-1
clone_size: NA
cdr3_aa: CASRRDSSIRNTIYF

j_call: TRBJ1-5
v_call: TRBV19
clone_size: once
cdr3_aa: CASSPISRGQHF

j_call: TRBJ1-4
v_call: TRBV7-2
clone_size: NA
cdr3_aa: CASSQGQNEKLFF

j_call: TRBJ2-2
v_call: TRBV10-3
clone_size: NA
cdr3_aa: CAISEDSSNTGELFF

j_call: TRBJ2-1
v_call: TRBV10-1
clone_size: NA
cdr3_aa: CASSAGVGHGHEQFF

j_call: TRBJ2-2
v_call: TRBV18
clone_size: NA
cdr3_aa: CASSPGQGTGELFF

j_call: TRBJ2-3
v_call: TRBV12-3/TRBV12-4
clone_size: NA
cdr3_aa: CASSLGSNTQYF

j_call: TRBJ1-5
v_call: TRBV6-5
clone_size: NA
cdr3_aa: CASSSGGNSNQPQHF

j_call: TRBJ1-1
v_call: TRBV3-1/TRBV3-2
clone_size: NA
cdr3_aa: CASSQVVGGTEAFF

j_call: TRBJ2-3
v_call: TRBV24-1
clone_size: NA
cdr3_aa: CATSPGSRSTDTQYF

j_call: TRBJ2-1
v_call: TRBV5-1
clone_size: few
cdr3_aa: CASSPPGTGVPEQFF

j_call: TRBJ1-2
v_call: TRBV7-8
clone_size: NA
cdr3_aa: CASSLREGLTYGYTF

j_call: TRBJ2-3
v_call: TRBV20-1
clone_size: NA
cdr3_aa: CSAGGVDTQYF

j_call: TRBJ1-2
v_call: TRBV25-1
clone_size: once
cdr3_aa: CASSEATYYGYTF

j_call: TRBJ1-1
v_call: TRBV3-1/TRBV3-2
clone_size: NA
cdr3_aa: CASSPRGDRNTEAFF

j_call: TRBJ1-1
v_call: TRBV5-1
clone_size: few
cdr3_aa: CASSSPGQNTEAFF